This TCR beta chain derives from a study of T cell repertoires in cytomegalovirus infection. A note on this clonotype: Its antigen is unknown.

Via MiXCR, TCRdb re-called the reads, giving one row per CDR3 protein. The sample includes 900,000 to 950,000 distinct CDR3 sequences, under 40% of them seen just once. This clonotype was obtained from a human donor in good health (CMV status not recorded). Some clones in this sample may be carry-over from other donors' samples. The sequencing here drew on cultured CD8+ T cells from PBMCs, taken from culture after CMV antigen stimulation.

CDR3 DNA: TGTGCCAGCAGTGACGACAGGTATCGCTACACCTTC. This encodes CASSDDRYRYTF. The V and J genes are TRBV28 and TRBJ1-2; D perhaps matches TRBD1 (6 bases). The CDR3 spans 12 residues. V was clipped by 5 bases and J by 9 bases, with 13 bases between them. Germline CDR1 MDHEN, CDR2 SYDVKM.